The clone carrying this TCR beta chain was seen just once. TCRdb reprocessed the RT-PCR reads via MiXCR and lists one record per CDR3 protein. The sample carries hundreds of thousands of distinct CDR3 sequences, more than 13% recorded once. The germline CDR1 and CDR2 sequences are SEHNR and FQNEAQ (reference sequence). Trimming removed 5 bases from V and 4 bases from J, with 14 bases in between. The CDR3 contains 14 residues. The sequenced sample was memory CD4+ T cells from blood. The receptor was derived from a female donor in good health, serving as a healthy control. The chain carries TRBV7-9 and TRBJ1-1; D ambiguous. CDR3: CASSPHSGITEAFF. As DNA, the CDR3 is TGTGCCAGCAGCCCTCATTCTGGAATCACTGAAGCTTTCTTT.